The present T cell receptor (beta chain) was sequenced within a study of beta chain features in type 1 diabetes. General observations from the study: Insertions at VDJ junctions were less frequent in type 1 diabetes patients. These patients also deleted more nucleotides at the same junctions.

CDR1 is LNHNV and CDR2 is YYDKDF in the germline V gene (reference sequence). V lost 0 bases and J lost 4; bases outside the gene matches: 6. CDR3 length: 17 amino acids. This clone has only one observation. What it recognizes is unknown. One heparinised blood draw averaging around 100 mL was given by each donor. Sequencing targeted expressed TCRB transcripts, as all isolated RNA had been reverse transcribed. Profiling relied on immunoSEQ multiplex PCR, and the TCRdb table lists in-frame clones only, not all of them. The table lists 350,000 to 450,000 clones, roughly 16% of them singletons. The TCR originated in a woman between 18 and 30 years old in good health. The sequenced material came from naive CD4+ T cells from blood. The chain carries TRBV15 and TRBJ2-1; TRBD2 matches at 10 bases. The CDR3 loop is CATSRDHSGRTYNEQFF. CDR3 in DNA: TGTGCCACCAGCAGAGATCATAGCGGGAGGACATACAATGAGCAGTTCTTC. Full variable domain (missing parts from reference TRBV15 and TRBJ2-1): DAMVIQNPRYQVTQFGKPVTLSCSQTLNHNVMYWYQQKSSQAPKLLFHYYDKDFNNEADTPDNFQSRRPNTSFCFLDIRSPGLGDTAMYLCATSRDHSGRTYNEQFFGPGTRLTVL.